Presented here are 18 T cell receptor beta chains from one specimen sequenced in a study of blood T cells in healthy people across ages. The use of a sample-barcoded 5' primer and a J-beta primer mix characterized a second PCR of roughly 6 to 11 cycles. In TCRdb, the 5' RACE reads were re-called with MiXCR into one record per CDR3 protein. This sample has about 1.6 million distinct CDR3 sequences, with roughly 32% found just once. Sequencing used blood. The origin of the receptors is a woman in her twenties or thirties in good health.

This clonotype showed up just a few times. DNA for the CDR3: TGCAGTGCTAACGACAGGGAGAACACTGAAGCTTTCTTT. It yields the protein CSANDRENTEAFF. This chain joins TRBV20-1 and TRBJ1-1; 7 bases are a match to TRBD1. J gave up 1 base and V 4 bases, and 3 bases lay outside the gene matches. This CDR3 has 13 amino acids. Per the germline V gene, CDR1 is DFQATT and CDR2 is SNEGSKA (reference sequence).

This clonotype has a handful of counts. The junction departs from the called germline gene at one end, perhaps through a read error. The CDR3 is CVSALSGRASEQYF. The CDR3 DNA is TGTGTTAGTGCCCTTAGCGGGAGGGCCAGCGAGCAGTACTTC. The rearrangement joins TRBV12-5 to TRBJ2-5; 11 bases are shared with TRBD2. TRBJ2-7 matches the DNA end more closely, so the J call is doubtful. This CDR3 region has 14 residues. CDR1 is LGHNT and CDR2 is FRNRAP in the germline V gene.

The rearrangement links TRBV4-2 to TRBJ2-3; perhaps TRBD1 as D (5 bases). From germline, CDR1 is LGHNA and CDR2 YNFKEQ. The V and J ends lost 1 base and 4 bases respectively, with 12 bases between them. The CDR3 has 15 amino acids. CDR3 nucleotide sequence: TGTGCCAGCAGCCAAGTACAGGACGGAGCAGATACGCAGTATTTT. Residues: CASSQVQDGADTQYF.

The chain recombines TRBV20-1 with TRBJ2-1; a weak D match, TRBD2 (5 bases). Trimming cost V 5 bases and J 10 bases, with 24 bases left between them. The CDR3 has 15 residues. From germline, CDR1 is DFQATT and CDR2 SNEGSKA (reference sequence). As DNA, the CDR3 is TGCAGTGCTCCCCCGAAGAGGACTCCACGAGAGGAGCAGTTCTTC. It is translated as CSAPPKRTPREEQFF.

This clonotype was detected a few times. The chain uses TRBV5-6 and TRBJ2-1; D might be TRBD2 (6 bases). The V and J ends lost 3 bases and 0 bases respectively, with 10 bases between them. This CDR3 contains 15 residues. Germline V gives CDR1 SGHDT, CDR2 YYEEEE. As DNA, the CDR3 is TGTGCCAGCAGCTCTTACGGGGGCTCCTACAATGAGCAGTTCTTC. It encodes CASSSYGGSYNEQFF.

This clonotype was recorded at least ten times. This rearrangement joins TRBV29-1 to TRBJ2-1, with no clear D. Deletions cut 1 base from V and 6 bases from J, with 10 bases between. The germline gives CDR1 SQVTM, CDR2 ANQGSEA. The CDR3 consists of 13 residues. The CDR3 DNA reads TGCAGCGTTGAAGGGCTACCAGGCAATGAGCAGTTCTTC. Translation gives CSVEGLPGNEQFF.

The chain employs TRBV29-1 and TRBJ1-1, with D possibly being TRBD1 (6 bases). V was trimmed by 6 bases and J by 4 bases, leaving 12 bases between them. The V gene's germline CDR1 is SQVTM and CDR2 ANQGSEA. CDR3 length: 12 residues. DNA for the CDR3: TGCAGCGTGACGGGGGCGGTCACTGAAGCTTTCTTT. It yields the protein CSVTGAVTEAFF.

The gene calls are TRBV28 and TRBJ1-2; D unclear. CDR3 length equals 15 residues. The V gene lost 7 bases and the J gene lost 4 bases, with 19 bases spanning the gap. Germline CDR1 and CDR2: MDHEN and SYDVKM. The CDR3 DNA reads TGTGCCAGCAACCCAGGTGGCGGAAAATTCTATGGCTACACCTTC. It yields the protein CASNPGGGKFYGYTF.

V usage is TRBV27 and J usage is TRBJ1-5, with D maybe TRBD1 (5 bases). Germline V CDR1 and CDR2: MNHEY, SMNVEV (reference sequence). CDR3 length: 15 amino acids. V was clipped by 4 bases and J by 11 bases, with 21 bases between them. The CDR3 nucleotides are TGTGCCAGCAGTTCGATCCGGGACGGTCATGGGACCCAGCATTTT. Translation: CASSSIRDGHGTQHF.

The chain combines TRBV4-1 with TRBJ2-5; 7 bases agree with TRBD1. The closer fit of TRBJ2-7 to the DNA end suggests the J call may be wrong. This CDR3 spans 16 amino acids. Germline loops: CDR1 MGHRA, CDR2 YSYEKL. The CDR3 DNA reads TGCGCCAGCAGCCAAGTTATGGGACAGCTTACCTGCGAGCAGTACTTC. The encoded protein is CASSQVMGQLTCEQYF.

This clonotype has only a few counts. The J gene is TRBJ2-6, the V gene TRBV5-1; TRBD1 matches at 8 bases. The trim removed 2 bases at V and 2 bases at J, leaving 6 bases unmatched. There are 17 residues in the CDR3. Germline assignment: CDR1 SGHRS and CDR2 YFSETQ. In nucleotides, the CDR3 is TGCGCCAGCAGCTTTGAGGACAGGGACCCTGGGGCCAACGTCCTGACTTTC. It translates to CASSFEDRDPGANVLTF.

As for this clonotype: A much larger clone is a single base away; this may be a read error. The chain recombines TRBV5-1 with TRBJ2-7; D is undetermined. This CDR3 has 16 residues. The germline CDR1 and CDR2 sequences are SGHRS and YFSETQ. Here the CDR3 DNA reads TGCGCCGGCAGCTGGGGTTCCCCGCTCTCGATGGACGAGCAGTACTTC. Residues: CAGSWGSPLSMDEQYF.

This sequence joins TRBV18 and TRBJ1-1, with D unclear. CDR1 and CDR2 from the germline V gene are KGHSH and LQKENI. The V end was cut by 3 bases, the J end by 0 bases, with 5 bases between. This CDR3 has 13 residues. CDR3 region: CASSPKVNTEAFF. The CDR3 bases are TGTGCCAGCTCACCCAAGGTGAACACTGAAGCTTTCTTT. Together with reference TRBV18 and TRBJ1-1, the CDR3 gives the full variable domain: NAGVMQNPRHLVRRRGQEARLRCSPMKGHSHVYWYRQLPEEGLKFMVYLQKENIIDESGMPKERFSAEFPKEGPSILRIQQVVRGDSAAYFCASSPKVNTEAFFGQGTRLTVV.

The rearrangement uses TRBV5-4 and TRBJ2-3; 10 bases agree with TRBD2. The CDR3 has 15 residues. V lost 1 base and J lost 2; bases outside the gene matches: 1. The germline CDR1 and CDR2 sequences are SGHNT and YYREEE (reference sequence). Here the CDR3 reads CASSLTSGNTDTQYF. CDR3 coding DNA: TGTGCCAGCAGCTTGACTAGCGGGAACACAGATACGCAGTATTTT. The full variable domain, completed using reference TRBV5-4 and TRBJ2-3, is ETGVTQSPTHLIKTRGQQVTLRCSSQSGHNTVSWYQQALGQGPQFIFQYYREEENGRGNFPPRFSGLQFPNYSSELNVNALELDDSALYLCASSLTSGNTDTQYFGPGTRLTVL.

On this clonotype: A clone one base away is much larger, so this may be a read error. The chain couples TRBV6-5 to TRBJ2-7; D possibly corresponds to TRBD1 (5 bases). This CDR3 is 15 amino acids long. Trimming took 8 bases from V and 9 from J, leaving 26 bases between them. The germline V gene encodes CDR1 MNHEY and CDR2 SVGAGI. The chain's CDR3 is CASLSPRQGSTVQYF. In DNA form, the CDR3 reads TGTGCCAGCCTCTCCCCTCGGCAGGGAAGTACCGTGCAGTACTTC.

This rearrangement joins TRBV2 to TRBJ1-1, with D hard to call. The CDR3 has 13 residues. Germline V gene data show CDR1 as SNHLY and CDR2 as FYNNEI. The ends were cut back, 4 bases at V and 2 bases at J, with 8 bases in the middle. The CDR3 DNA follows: TGTGCCAGCAGTGTGGGCTTTAACACTGAAGCTTTCTTT. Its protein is CASSVGFNTEAFF.

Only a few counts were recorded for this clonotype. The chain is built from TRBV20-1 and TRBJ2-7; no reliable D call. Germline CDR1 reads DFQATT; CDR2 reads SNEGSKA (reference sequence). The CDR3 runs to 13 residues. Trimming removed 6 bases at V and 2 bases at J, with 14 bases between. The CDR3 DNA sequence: TGCAGTGCCCCGAACACAGAGCCCTACGAGCAGTACTTC. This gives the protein CSAPNTEPYEQYF.

The CDR3 sequence: CASSQETKSLAGVGEQFF. CDR3 coding DNA: TGTGCCAGCAGCCAAGAGACGAAGTCACTAGCGGGAGTTGGTGAGCAGTTCTTC. This chain connects TRBV3-1 to TRBJ2-1; 11 nucleotides align to TRBD2. The CDR3 length is 18 residues. Losses at the gene ends were 0 bases for V and 9 bases for J; bases not matched to a gene: 13. Per the germline V gene, CDR1 is LGHDT and CDR2 is YNNKEL (reference sequence).